The 17 T cell receptor beta chains reported below all come from one sample, sequenced in a study of blood T cell repertoires in COVID-19. The data were produced by immunoSEQ multiplex PCR, yet TCRdb's version contains in-frame clones alone and is incomplete. The table includes under 300,000 clones, 89% detected once. The sequencing input was PBMCs or T cells enriched from blood (not recorded which). All receptors come from a woman in her thirties or forties who had recovered from COVID-19.

V usage is TRBV6-5 and J usage is TRBJ1-2; 10 bases are shared with TRBD1. The CDR3 spans 13 residues. Germline V gene lookup returns CDR1 MNHEY and CDR2 SVGAGI. The V gene end was trimmed by 6 bases and the J gene end by 5 bases; junction bases not matched to a gene: 3. CDR3 protein: CASRTGQGYGYTF. The CDR3 coding sequence is TGTGCCAGCAGAACGGGACAGGGGTATGGCTACACCTTC.

The chain joins TRBV5-1 to TRBJ1-2; a weak D match, TRBD1 (6 bases). Germline CDR1 is SGHRS and CDR2 is YFSETQ. Trimming shortened V by 3 bases and J by 4 bases, and 16 bases separated the two germline ends. The CDR3 spans 15 residues. CDR3 in DNA: TGCGCCAGCAGCTCCGTTACAGGGATGGCCTATGGCTACACCTTC. Residues: CASSSVTGMAYGYTF.

V gene TRBV5-5 combines with J gene TRBJ1-5; 8 positions agree with TRBD1. After removal of 0 bases from V and 9 bases from J, the junction contained 8 bases not matched to a gene. This CDR3 comprises 15 residues. The germline V gene has CDR1 SGHKS and CDR2 YYEKEE (reference sequence). The chain's CDR3 is CASSLGDRGVRPQHF. CDR3 coding DNA: TGTGCCAGCAGCTTGGGAGACAGGGGTGTGAGGCCCCAGCATTTT.

The V call is TRBV6-4, the J call TRBJ1-4, with 7 bases that match TRBD1. J was trimmed by 8 bases and V by 2 bases; bases with no gene match: 2. Germline values: CDR1 MRHNA, CDR2 SNTAGT. This CDR3 comprises 13 residues. The CDR3 sequence: CASSDQTGEKLFF. Written as DNA, the CDR3 is TGTGCCAGCAGTGACCAGACAGGGGAAAAACTGTTTTTT.

This chain connects TRBV3-1 (or the pseudogene TRBV3-2) to TRBJ2-7, with no clear D. Germline values: CDR1 LGHDT, CDR2 YNNKEL (reference sequence). The CDR3 has 15 amino acids. Trimming pared 1 base from V and 0 bases from J, leaving 10 bases between. Written as DNA, the CDR3 is TGTGCCAGCAGCCAAGCCCCAGGTCACTCCTACGAGCAGTACTTC. Protein sequence: CASSQAPGHSYEQYF.

The chain has TRBV5-5 and TRBJ1-6; tentative D call: TRBD1 (5 bases). This CDR3 region has 15 residues. Trimming shortened V by 6 bases and J by 9 bases, and 19 bases separated the two germline ends. Germline assignment: CDR1 SGHKS and CDR2 YYEKEE (reference sequence). For the CDR3, the DNA is TGTGCCAGCACCAAGTGGGGGGTAGAGGTTTCACCCCTCCACTTT. This codes for CASTKWGVEVSPLHF.

The chain employs TRBV7-2 and TRBJ2-2; TRBD2 aligns across 10 bases. With 2 bases clipped from V and 8 bases from J, the junction kept 8 bases outside the gene matches. CDR1 and CDR2 from the germline V gene are SGHTA and FQGNSA. The CDR3 totals 16 residues. This CDR3 is CASSLYQREGPGELFF. The CDR3, as DNA: TGTGCCAGCAGCTTATATCAGCGGGAGGGCCCGGGGGAGCTGTTTTTT.

V gene TRBV6-2 or TRBV6-3 combines with J gene TRBJ1-1; TRBD1 matches 7 bases. CDR1 is MNHEY, CDR2 SVGEGT, per germline. This CDR3 is built from 14 residues. V dropped 3 bases and J dropped 3; count of bases not matched to a gene: 4. CDR3 nucleotide sequence: TGTGCCAGCAGTTATGAGGGGGCGGACACTGAAGCTTTCTTT. It codes for CASSYEGADTEAFF.

The rearrangement uses TRBV5-1 and TRBJ1-2, with 12 positions matching TRBD1. The CDR3 spans 15 residues. Germline trimming cut 4 bases from V and 6 bases from J; bases unmatched to any gene: 7. Looked up from germline, CDR1 is SGHRS and CDR2 is YFSETQ. CDR3 coding DNA: TGCGCCAGCAGCGTCGGGACAGGGGGCGCGAATGGCTACACCTTC. Amino acids: CASSVGTGGANGYTF. Complete variable domain (other parts from reference TRBV5-1 and TRBJ1-2): KAGVTQTPRYLIKTRGQQVTLSCSPISGHRSVSWYQQTPGQGLQFLFEYFSETQRNKGNFPGRFSGRQFSNSRSEMNVSTLELGDSALYLCASSVGTGGANGYTFGSGTRLTVV.

V gene TRBV2 combines with J gene TRBJ2-5, with 7 bases that match TRBD2. The CDR3 has 14 residues. The ends lost 6 bases at V and 2 bases at J; junction bases unmatched: 6. Germline V gene lookup returns CDR1 SNHLY and CDR2 FYNNEI. The CDR3 loop is CASRGRGRQETQYF. In DNA form, the CDR3 reads TGTGCCAGCAGGGGGAGGGGCAGACAAGAGACCCAGTACTTC.

The CDR3 DNA reads as TGCGCCAGCAGCTTCGGGACTCCAGATCAGCCCCAGCATTTT. This sequence encodes CASSFGTPDQPQHF. This chain links TRBV5-1 with TRBJ1-5, with a tentative D call TRBD1 (5 bases). Germline assignment: CDR1 SGHRS and CDR2 YFSETQ. The CDR3 length is 14 residues. Between the trimmed V and J ends, which lost 2 bases and 5 bases, there was a span of 11 bases.

The gene calls are TRBV6-5 and TRBJ2-7; 9 nucleotides line up with TRBD1. Germline V gives CDR1 MNHEY, CDR2 SVGAGI. The V segment lost 5 bases and the J segment 4 bases; nucleotides outside the gene matches: 9. The CDR3 length is 15 residues. CDR3 sequence: CASSRYGTGTYEQYF. CDR3 DNA sequence: TGTGCCAGCAGTAGATACGGGACAGGGACTTACGAGCAGTACTTC.

This chain uses TRBV19 with TRBJ1-2; 8 nucleotides agree with TRBD1. The J segment lost 4 bases and the V segment lost 2 bases, leaving 6 bases of the junction unmatched. This CDR3 is built from 15 residues. The germline V gene has CDR1 LNHDA and CDR2 SQIVND (reference sequence). The CDR3 is CASSINGQGTYGYTF. CDR3 coding DNA: TGTGCCAGTAGTATAAACGGACAGGGTACCTATGGCTACACCTTC.

The genes are TRBV15 and TRBJ2-7; TRBD1 is a possible D gene (6 bases). V lost 1 base and J lost 6, with 10 bases in between. The V gene's germline CDR1 is LNHNV and CDR2 YYDKDF (reference sequence). The length of the CDR3 is 13 residues. CDR3 residues: CATSRGPRGEQYF. The CDR3 nucleotides read TGTGCCACCAGCAGAGGGCCCAGGGGCGAGCAGTACTTC.

The J gene is TRBJ2-7, the V gene TRBV9; 7 bases fit TRBD1. CDR3 length: 14 residues. Germline CDR1 and CDR2: SGDLS and YYNGEE. With V trimmed by 4 bases and J by 5 bases, 9 bases remained unmatched. The CDR3 nucleotides are TGTGCCAGCAGCCCACGGACAGGATGGGACGAGCAGTACTTC. This gives the protein CASSPRTGWDEQYF.

The V call is TRBV4-1, the J call TRBJ1-5; D not resolved. Trimming pared 2 bases from V and 2 bases from J, leaving 13 bases between. Per the germline V gene, CDR1 is MGHRA and CDR2 is YSYEKL. The length of the CDR3 is 16 residues. The CDR3 region is CASSQFGEGGNQPQHF. DNA for the CDR3: TGCGCCAGCAGCCAATTTGGGGAGGGTGGCAATCAGCCCCAGCATTTT.

The gene calls are TRBV19 and TRBJ1-2, with 9 bases fitting TRBD1. The CDR3 contains 13 residues. Germline V CDR1 and CDR2: LNHDA, SQIVND (reference sequence). Unmatched junction bases numbered 5, after V lost 4 bases and J lost 8 bases. The CDR3 region is CASSRGQGGGYTF. Written as DNA, the CDR3 is TGTGCCAGTAGTAGGGGACAGGGCGGAGGCTACACCTTC.